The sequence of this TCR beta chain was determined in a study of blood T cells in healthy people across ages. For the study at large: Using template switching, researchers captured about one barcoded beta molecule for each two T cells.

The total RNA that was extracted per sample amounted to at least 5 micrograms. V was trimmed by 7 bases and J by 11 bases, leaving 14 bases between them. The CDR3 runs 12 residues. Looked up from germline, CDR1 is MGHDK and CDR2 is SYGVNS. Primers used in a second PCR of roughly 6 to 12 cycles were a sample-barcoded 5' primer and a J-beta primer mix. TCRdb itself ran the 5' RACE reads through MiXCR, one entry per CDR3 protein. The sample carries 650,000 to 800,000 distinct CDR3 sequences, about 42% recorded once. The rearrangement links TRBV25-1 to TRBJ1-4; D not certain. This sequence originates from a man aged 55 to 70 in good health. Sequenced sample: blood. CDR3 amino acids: CASTSAANKLFF. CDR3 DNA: TGTGCCAGCACCTCCGCGGCGAACAAACTGTTTTTT.